This T cell receptor (beta chain) was identified during a study of glioma-infiltrating T cells after dendritic cell vaccination. Looked up from germline, CDR1 is GTSNPN and CDR2 is SVGIG (reference sequence). The CDR3 length is 17 residues. Trimming took 2 bases from V and 2 from J; bases not matched to a gene: 13. Amplification used 60 V beta primers and 13 J beta primers. Here immunoSEQ multiplex PCR was the method, and the copy in TCRdb shows in-frame clones only, minus some. The repertoire consists of fewer than 100,000 clones, with 70% to 90% occurring once and the leading ten covering 15% to 19%. This clone has only a few counts.

Sample: blood, taken before dendritic cell vaccination. The clonotype comes from a human donor with glioblastoma. The chain uses TRBV30 and TRBJ2-7, with 9 bases identical to TRBD2. The CDR3 DNA follows: TGTGCCTGGAGTCCACCCCCGAGACTAGCGGCTACCTACGAGCAGTACTTC. This gives the protein CAWSPPPRLAATYEQYF.